This note documents a single TCR beta chain sequence. What it binds is not known. The sample belongs to a study of long-term antiretroviral therapy in people with HIV. The wider study: Samples collected earliest predate the 2015 immediate-ART recommendation by about a decade.

The CDR3 extends over 13 amino acids. V lost 5 bases and J 7 bases, leaving 11 bases between the germline ends. Germline CDR1 reads MNHEY; CDR2 reads SMNVEV (reference sequence). immunoSEQ v3.0 was run at survey level. Sequencing used immunoSEQ multiplex PCR; TCRdb keeps in-frame clones, though not all of them. The table has about 25,000 clones, 70% to 90% seen once. Findings of the study overall: The study collected no data on ART adherence, viral resistance or therapy changes.

Per individual, the PBMC samples numbered at least one pre-ART and at least two post-ART. The sequence came from a man aged 45-65 years with HIV. The material was unsorted PBMCs, obtained 1.2 years after starting antiretroviral therapy. J is TRBJ2-2 and V is TRBV27; either TRBD1 or TRBD2 may fit D (5 bases each). This CDR3 reads CASSPRGDGELFF. CDR3 DNA sequence: TGTGCCAGCAGTCCCCGAGGGGACGGGGAGCTGTTTTTT.